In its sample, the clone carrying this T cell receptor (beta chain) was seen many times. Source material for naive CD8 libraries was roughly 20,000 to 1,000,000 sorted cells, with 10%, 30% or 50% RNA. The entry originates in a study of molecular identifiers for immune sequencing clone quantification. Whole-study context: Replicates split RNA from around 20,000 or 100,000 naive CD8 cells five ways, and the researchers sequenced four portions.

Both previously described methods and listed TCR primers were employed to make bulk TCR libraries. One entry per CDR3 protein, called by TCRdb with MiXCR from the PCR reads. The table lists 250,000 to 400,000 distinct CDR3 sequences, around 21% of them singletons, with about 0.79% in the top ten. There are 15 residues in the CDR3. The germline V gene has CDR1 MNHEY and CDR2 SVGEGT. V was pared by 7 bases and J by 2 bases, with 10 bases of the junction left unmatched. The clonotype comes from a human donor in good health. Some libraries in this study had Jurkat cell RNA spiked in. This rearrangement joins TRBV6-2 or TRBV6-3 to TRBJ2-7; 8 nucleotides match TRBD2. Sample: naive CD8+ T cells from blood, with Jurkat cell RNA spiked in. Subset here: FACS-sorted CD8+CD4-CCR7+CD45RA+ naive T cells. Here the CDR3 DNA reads TGTGCCAGCACCGAAGGCGGGAGGACGCCCTACGAGCAGTACTTC. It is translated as CASTEGGRTPYEQYF.